This T cell receptor (beta chain) was sequenced during a study of shared clonotypes between healthy human individuals. Study-level findings and limits: Among donors, the sharing of clonotypes was expected to be influenced by sequencing depth.

With respect to this clone: Antigen unknown.

The protocol was immunoSEQ multiplex PCR, while the TCRdb copy is restricted to in-frame clones and leaves out a portion. Among 1,400,000 or so clones, approximately 98.5% were seen once, and the ten largest hold 0.36%. The material sequenced was naive CD4+ T cells sorted from blood. Sample subset: CD45RA+ positively selected. The clonotype comes from a young man in good health.

The CDR3 region has the DNA TGTGCCAGCAGTTACATGACAGGGGCCTCTGGAAACACCATATATTTT. Its translation: CASSYMTGASGNTIYF. The gene calls are TRBV6-5 and TRBJ1-3; 8 bases map to TRBD1. Germline V gene data show CDR1 as MNHEY and CDR2 as SVGAGI. The length of the CDR3 is 16 residues. V trimming: 2 bases; J trimming: 0 bases; junction bases outside the gene matches: 3.